The 10 T cell receptor beta chains reported below all come from one sample, sequenced in a study of blood T cell repertoires in COVID-19. The data were produced by immunoSEQ multiplex PCR, yet TCRdb's version contains in-frame clones alone and is incomplete. The sample holds about 120,000 clones; just over 70% are singletons and the top ten take more than 0.65%. The sequenced sample was peripheral blood. Receptor source: a human donor with acute or convalescent COVID-19. The donor label of this sample is uncertain.

In its sample, this clone was seen many times. This chain uses TRBV6-5 with TRBJ1-2; D might be TRBD1 (5 bases). Trimming pared 5 bases from V and 3 bases from J, leaving 10 bases between. Germline CDR1 MNHEY, CDR2 SVGAGI. The CDR3 is 13 amino acids. CDR3 in amino acids: CASSPEGDYGYTF. In nucleotides, the CDR3 is TGTGCCAGCAGTCCCGAAGGGGACTATGGCTACACCTTC.

This chain links TRBV2 with TRBJ2-7, with 11 bases lining up with TRBD1. V lost 7 bases, J lost 6 bases, and 5 bases stayed unmatched. This CDR3 spans 13 amino acids. From germline, CDR1 is SNHLY and CDR2 FYNNEI. CDR3 nucleotides: TGTGCCAGCAATGGACAGGGGGCGGGCGAGCAGTACTTC. Protein sequence: CASNGQGAGEQYF.

This clone was seen repeatedly, ten times or more. This chain joins TRBV7-9 and TRBJ2-7; a possible D gene is TRBD2 (5 bases). The V gene lost 2 bases and the J gene lost 1 base, with 9 bases spanning the gap. CDR1 and CDR2 (germline): SEHNR, FQNEAQ (reference sequence). This CDR3 contains 14 residues. CDR3 DNA sequence: TGTGCCAGCAGCTTAAACGGAGGATCCTACGAGCAGTACGTC. It yields the protein CASSLNGGSYEQYV.

CDR3 in DNA: TGTGCCTGGAGTAATCAGGTGGATTCACCCCTCCACTTT. Its protein is CAWSNQVDSPLHF. V usage is TRBV30 and J usage is TRBJ1-6; D is unclear. Deletions cut 2 bases from V and 8 bases from J, with 10 bases between. The CDR3 length is 13 residues. CDR1 is GTSNPN, CDR2 SVGIG, per germline (reference sequence).

The chain links TRBV28 to TRBJ1-6; 8 bases line up with TRBD1. Unmatched junction bases numbered 4, after V lost 6 bases and J lost 6 bases. The length of the CDR3 is 14 residues. Germline CDR1 MDHEN, CDR2 SYDVKM. The CDR3 is CASRAGGFNSPLHF. The CDR3 DNA sequence: TGTGCCAGCAGGGCAGGGGGCTTTAATTCACCCCTCCACTTT.

The V gene is TRBV29-1, the J gene TRBJ2-4, with D uncertain. The CDR3 spans 13 residues. Germline assignment: CDR1 SQVTM and CDR2 ANQGSEA. The V and J ends lost 2 bases and 1 base respectively, with 6 bases between them. The CDR3 loop reads CSVELTAKNIQYF. Here the CDR3 DNA reads TGCAGCGTTGAACTAACGGCCAAAAACATTCAGTACTTC.

The CDR3 here is CASSQRTGGSKSYEQYF. The CDR3 bases are TGTGCCAGCAGCCAGCGGACAGGGGGCTCCAAATCCTACGAGCAGTACTTC. The chain is built from TRBV6-2 or TRBV6-3 and TRBJ2-7; 11 bases map to TRBD1. With V trimmed by 6 bases and J by 1 base, 11 bases remained unmatched. The CDR3 contains 17 residues. Looked up from germline, CDR1 is MNHEY and CDR2 is SVGEGT.

The rearrangement joins TRBV4-1 to TRBJ2-1; 7 bases map to TRBD1. The CDR3 covers 13 residues. Germline V gene sequence: CDR1 MGHRA, CDR2 YSYEKL. Trimming cost V 2 bases and J 11 bases; bases outside gene matches: 6. CDR3 nucleotide sequence: TGCGCCAGCAGCCAAATAACAGGGGAAAAGCAGTTCTTC. Its translation: CASSQITGEKQFF.

The chain carries TRBV7-9 and TRBJ2-3; 7 bases fit TRBD1. With 4 bases clipped from V and 5 bases from J, the junction kept 9 bases outside the gene matches. CDR3 length: 15 residues. From germline, CDR1 is SEHNR and CDR2 FQNEAQ (reference sequence). The CDR3 sequence: CASSSRRGFEDTQYF. CDR3 coding DNA: TGTGCCAGCAGCTCGCGCAGGGGGTTTGAAGATACGCAGTATTTT. Looking up the rest from reference TRBV7-9 and TRBJ2-3 gives the full variable domain: DTGVSQNPRHKITKRGQNVTFRCDPISEHNRLYWYRQTLGQGPEFLTYFQNEAQLEKSRLLSDRFSAERPKGSFSTLEIQRTEQGDSAMYLCASSSRRGFEDTQYFGPGTRLTVL.

The V call is TRBV19, the J call TRBJ1-5; TRBD1 aligns across 7 bases. Per the germline V gene, CDR1 is LNHDA and CDR2 is SQIVND (reference sequence). This CDR3 is built from 17 residues. V shed 4 bases and J 4 bases; nucleotides not matched to a gene: 13. The chain's CDR3 is CASSREVAGGRNQPQHF. DNA for the CDR3: TGTGCCAGTAGTAGGGAGGTCGCAGGGGGACGAAATCAGCCCCAGCATTTT.